One sample yielded the 11 T cell receptor beta chains listed below, sequenced in a study of breast tumors, draining lymph nodes, adjacent tissues. Breast cancer patients provided tissue from their axillary draining lymph nodes. TCRdb called the multiplex PCR reads again in MiXCR, with one record for every CDR3 protein. The table has about 180,000 distinct CDR3 sequences, around a third seen once; the top ten hold approximately 4.2%. The sample was axillary lymph node tissue. These TCRs come from a female donor with breast cancer. Some clones in this sample may be carry-over from other donors' samples.

Notes on this clonotype: At one of its ends the junction is not consistent with the germline gene, which may arise from a read error. The chain is built from TRBV7-2 and TRBJ2-6; D remains unclear. This CDR3 is built from 15 residues. Germline CDR1 SGHTA, CDR2 FQGNSA. The CDR3 reads CASSPQRSRANVLPF. The CDR3 bases are TGTGCCAGCAGCCCCCAACGCTCTAGGGCCAACGTCCTGCCTTTC.

V and J are TRBV10-3 and TRBJ2-5; a possible D gene is TRBD1 (5 bases). V lost 3 bases and J lost 9, with 17 bases in between. CDR3 length: 14 residues. Germline CDR1 ENHRY, CDR2 SYGVKD. This CDR3 reads CAISDAELGQPQYF. For the CDR3, the DNA is TGTGCCATCAGTGATGCGGAGTTGGGGCAGCCCCAGTACTTC.

V usage is TRBV12-3 or TRBV12-4 and J usage is TRBJ1-5, with D possibly being TRBD1 (5 bases). V lost 3 bases and J 6 bases, leaving 12 bases between the germline ends. The CDR3 is 14 residues long. The chain's CDR3 is CASSFGRGGQPQHF. The DNA of the CDR3 is TGTGCCAGCAGTTTCGGTCGGGGCGGTCAGCCCCAGCATTTT.

This clonotype was observed at least ten times. This chain uses TRBV10-3 with TRBJ2-5; D remains unclear. CDR1 ENHRY and CDR2 SYGVKD come from the germline V gene. CDR3 size: 14 residues. V shed 0 bases and J shed 4 bases, with 9 bases lying between them. CDR3 nucleotides: TGTGCCATCAGTGAGTCGAGCACTTCAGAGACCCAGTACTTC. Translating it yields CAISESSTSETQYF.

This clonotype was picked up a small number of times. Possible read error: a much larger clone is one base away. The chain carries TRBV7-2 and TRBJ2-1, with D maybe TRBD2 (6 bases). Germline values: CDR1 SGHTA, CDR2 FQGNSA. This CDR3 is built from 16 residues. CDR3 nucleotides: TGTGCCAGCAGCTCGCATTCGGGGGTCTCCTACAATGGGCAGTTCTTC. Translation gives CASSSHSGVSYNGQFF.

V gene TRBV6-5 combines with J gene TRBJ2-7; 8 bases are shared with TRBD1. J was trimmed by 6 bases and V by 5 bases; bases with no gene match: 9. Germline values: CDR1 MNHEY, CDR2 SVGAGI. The CDR3 consists of 14 residues. DNA for the CDR3: TGTGCCAGCAGTACCGGACAGGGAACGGGCGAGCAGTACTTC. This sequence encodes CASSTGQGTGEQYF.

As for this clonotype: A read error is likely, as this CDR3 ends without the conserved phenylalanine or tryptophan. The DNA is left out, because the CDR3 cannot be placed on it with certainty; the CDR3 is given as TCRdb lists it. Here the CDR3 reads CASTVAEYT. The gene calls are TRBV12-3 or TRBV12-4 and TRBJ2-5; TRBD2 is the table's D call, not checked against the DNA. 9 amino acids form the CDR3, both terminal residues included.

This clonotype was seen many times. The gene calls are TRBV29-1 and TRBJ2-1, with TRBD2 matching 7 bases. This CDR3 is built from 12 residues. V shed 8 bases, J shed 5 bases, and the junction held 6 bases outside the gene matches. Germline-derived CDR1 and CDR2 are SQVTM and ANQGSEA. For the CDR3, the DNA is TGCAGCCGTACCAGCGGGGACAATGAGCAGTTCTTC. Encoded protein: CSRTSGDNEQFF.

This clonotype was observed many times. The chain is built from TRBV10-1 and TRBJ2-1; D not certain. The CDR3 is 13 residues long. Germline loops: CDR1 WNHNN, CDR2 SYGVQD (reference sequence). Trimming left V 4 bases short and J 4 bases short, with 8 bases between. CDR3 bases: TGCGCCAGCAGTGGGGCAAATTACAATGAGCAGTTCTTC. Translation gives CASSGANYNEQFF.

This clonotype occurred many times. The chain combines TRBV2 with TRBJ2-1; TRBD2 matches at 8 bases. CDR3 length: 14 residues. CDR1 is SNHLY and CDR2 is FYNNEI in the germline V gene. The trim removed 4 bases at V and 4 bases at J, leaving 3 bases unmatched. The CDR3 is CASSGGLDYNEQFF. CDR3 bases: TGTGCCAGCAGTGGGGGACTAGATTACAATGAGCAGTTCTTC.

The rearrangement links TRBV10-3 to TRBJ1-2, with D tentatively TRBD1 (6 bases). Germline CDR1 reads ENHRY; CDR2 reads SYGVKD. The V gene lost 2 bases and the J gene lost 2 bases, with 12 bases spanning the gap. The CDR3 covers 15 residues. The CDR3 sequence is CAISETGSGNYGYTF. CDR3 nucleotide sequence: TGTGCCATCAGTGAGACAGGGTCGGGGAACTATGGCTACACCTTC.